This T cell receptor beta chain was retrieved from a study of Graves' ophthalmopathy and Graves' hyperthyroidism. General study results and limits: Most expanded thyroid clonotypes above 0.001 frequency also appeared in blood. Sensitivity of roughly 88% and specificity of 70% to 84% were achieved when a 13-signature model separated ophthalmopathy from stable hyperthyroidism.

The CDR3 spans 12 residues. Germline V gene lookup returns CDR1 SQVTM and CDR2 ANQGSEA. Trimming took 4 bases from V and 5 from J, leaving 11 bases between them. The table lists this clonotype with many counts. Its cognate antigen is unknown. The source of the PBMCs was around 10 ml of fresh peripheral blood. The sequenced template was RNA, covering the TCR beta CDR3 region. First-round RT-PCR employed HTBI primers, with a second-round multiplex PCR after it. TCRdb processed the multiplex PCR reads anew with MiXCR; each CDR3 protein has one entry. The data contain about 210,000 distinct CDR3 sequences, 29% of them singletons.

This TCR derives from a man aged 50 or older with Graves' ophthalmopathy. The V and J genes are TRBV29-1 and TRBJ1-1; D gene unclear. Sequenced sample: peripheral blood. The CDR3 here is CSVVPGGTEAFF. As DNA, the CDR3 is TGCAGCGTTGTCCCAGGCGGGACTGAAGCTTTCTTT.